This T cell receptor beta chain was captured in a study of blood T cell repertoires in COVID-19. On the study more broadly: Collection of acute and convalescent COVID-19 samples took place in the United States, Italy and Spain.

The CDR3 runs 15 residues. V gave up 4 bases and J gave up 2 bases; unmatched junction bases: 5. The V gene's germline CDR1 is MGHRA and CDR2 YSYEKL. Concerning this clone: In the same sample, other DNA sequences code for this CDR3.

Sequenced by immunoSEQ multiplex PCR; TCRdb stores in-frame clones only, minus some. The sample includes around 200,000 clones, more than 80% seen only once; the top ten take around 1.3%. Study members were between 18 and 89 years old and lived in roughly 24 US regions. Cohort 3 donors were reported recovered after two negative PCRs, clearance, or symptom resolution. Specimen: PBMCs or T cells enriched from blood (not recorded which). This clonotype originated in a man aged 25 to 45 who had recovered from COVID-19. This chain uses TRBV4-1 with TRBJ1-2, with TRBD1 matching 9 bases. The CDR3 sequence is CASSPTGTGNYGYTF. In DNA, the CDR3 is TGCGCCAGCAGCCCCACAGGGACAGGGAACTATGGCTACACCTTC.